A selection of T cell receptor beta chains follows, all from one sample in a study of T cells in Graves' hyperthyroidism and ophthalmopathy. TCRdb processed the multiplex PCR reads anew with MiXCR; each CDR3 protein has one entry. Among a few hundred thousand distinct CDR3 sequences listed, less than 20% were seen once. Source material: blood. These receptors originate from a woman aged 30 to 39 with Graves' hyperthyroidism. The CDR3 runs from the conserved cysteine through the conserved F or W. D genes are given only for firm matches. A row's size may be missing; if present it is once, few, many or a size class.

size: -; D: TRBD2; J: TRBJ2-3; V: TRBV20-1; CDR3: CSAMGLETDTQYF; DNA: TGCAGTGCGATGGGACTAGAGACAGATACGCAGTATTTT
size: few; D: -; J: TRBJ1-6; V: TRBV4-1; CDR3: CASSQDDTLLDSPLHF; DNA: TGCGCCAGCAGCCAAGATGACACTCTCTTGGATTCACCCCTCCACTTT
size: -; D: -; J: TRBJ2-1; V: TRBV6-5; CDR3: CASSYSTLASYNEQFF; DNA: TGTGCCAGCAGTTACTCGACACTGGCCTCCTACAATGAGCAGTTCTTC
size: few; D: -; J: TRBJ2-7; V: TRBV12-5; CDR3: CASGLGRVGEQYF; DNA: TGTGCTAGTGGCCTTGGTAGGGTGGGCGAGCAGTACTTC
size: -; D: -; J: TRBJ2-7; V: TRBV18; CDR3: CASSPPRTSSEQYF; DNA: TGTGCCAGCTCACCACCGCGGACTTCTTCCGAGCAGTACTTC
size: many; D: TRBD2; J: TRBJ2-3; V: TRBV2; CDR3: CASSDGTSGSTDTQYF; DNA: TGTGCCAGCAGTGATGGGACTAGCGGTAGCACAGATACGCAGTATTTT
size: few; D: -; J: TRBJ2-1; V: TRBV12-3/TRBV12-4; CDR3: CASSSPLRNEQFF; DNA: TGTGCCAGCAGTTCCCCCCTAAGGAATGAGCAGTTCTTC
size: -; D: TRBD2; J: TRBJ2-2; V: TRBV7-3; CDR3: CASSSQGGLAESNTGELFF; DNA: TGTGCCAGCAGCTCCCAAGGGGGACTAGCGGAATCGAACACCGGGGAGCTGTTTTTT
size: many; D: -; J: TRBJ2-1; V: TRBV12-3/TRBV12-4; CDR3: CASSSAPGSAETSYNEQFF; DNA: TGTGCCAGCAGTTCAGCTCCTGGTTCTGCGGAAACCTCCTACAATGAGCAGTTCTTC
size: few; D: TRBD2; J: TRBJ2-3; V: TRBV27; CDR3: CASSSWQGAETSGEISSTDTQYF; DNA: TGTGCCAGCAGTTCCTGGCAGGGGGCGGAGACTAGCGGGGAAATTTCTAGCACAGATACGCAGTATTTT
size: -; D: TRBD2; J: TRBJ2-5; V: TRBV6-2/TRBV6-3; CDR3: CASSSHGLAGGLETQYF; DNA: TGTGCCAGCAGTTCCCACGGACTAGCGGGAGGGTTGGAGACCCAGTACTTC
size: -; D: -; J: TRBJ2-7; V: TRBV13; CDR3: CASSLESGWSSTNSYEQYF; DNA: TGTGCCAGCAGCTTAGAGTCAGGGTGGTCGTCTACGAACTCCTACGAGCAGTACTTC
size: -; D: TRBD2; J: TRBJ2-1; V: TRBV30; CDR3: CAWSFGGGAYNEQFF; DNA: TGTGCCTGGAGTTTCGGGGGGGGGGCCTACAATGAGCAGTTCTTC
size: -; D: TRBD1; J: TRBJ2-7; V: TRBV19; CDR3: CASSPRTGGFYEQYF; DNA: TGTGCCAGTAGTCCCCGGACAGGGGGGTTCTACGAGCAGTACTTC
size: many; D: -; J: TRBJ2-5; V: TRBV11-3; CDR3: CASSLDVEETQYF; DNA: TGTGCCAGCAGCTTAGATGTAGAAGAGACCCAGTACTTC
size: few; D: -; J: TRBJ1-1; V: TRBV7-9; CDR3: CASSPPKYGTEAFF; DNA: TGTGCCAGCAGCCCTCCCAAGTACGGCACTGAAGCTTTCTTT
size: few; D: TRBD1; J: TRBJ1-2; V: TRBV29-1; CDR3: CSVEDRKGAVAVLYGYTF; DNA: TGCAGCGTTGAAGATCGGAAGGGGGCGGTGGCGGTACTCTATGGCTACACCTTC
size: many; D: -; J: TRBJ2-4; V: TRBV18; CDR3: CASSPGENIQYF; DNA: TGTGCCAGCTCACCCGGGGAAAACATTCAGTACTTC
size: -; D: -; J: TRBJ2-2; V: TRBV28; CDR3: CASSLRLRPGELFF; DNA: TGTGCCAGCAGTTTACGGCTAAGGCCCGGGGAGCTGTTTTTT
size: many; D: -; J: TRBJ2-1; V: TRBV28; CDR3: CASSLGGDSYNEQFF; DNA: TGCGCCAGCAGCTTGGGCGGGGACAGCTACAATGAGCAGTTCTTC
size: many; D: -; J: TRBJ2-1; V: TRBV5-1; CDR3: CASSLIRYEQFF; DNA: TGCGCCAGCAGCTTGATCAGGTATGAGCAGTTCTTC
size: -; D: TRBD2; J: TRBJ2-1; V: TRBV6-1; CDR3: CASRSGRGSYNEQFF; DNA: TGTGCCAGCAGGAGCGGGAGGGGCTCCTACAATGAGCAGTTCTTC
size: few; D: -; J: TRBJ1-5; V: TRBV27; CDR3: CASAWQGWQPQHF; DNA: TGTGCCAGCGCCTGGCAGGGCTGGCAGCCCCAGCATTTT
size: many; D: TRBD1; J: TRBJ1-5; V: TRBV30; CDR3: CAWSPDRVANQPQHF; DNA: TGTGCCTGGAGTCCAGACAGGGTGGCCAATCAGCCCCAGCATTTT
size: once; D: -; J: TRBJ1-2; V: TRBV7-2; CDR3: CASSLGGEDGYTF; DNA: TGTGCCAGCAGCTTAGGCGGGGAGGATGGCTACACCTTC
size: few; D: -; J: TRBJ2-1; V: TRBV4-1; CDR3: CASSQDRGRPHNEQFF; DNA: TGCGCCAGCAGCCAAGATAGGGGGAGACCCCACAATGAGCAGTTCTTC
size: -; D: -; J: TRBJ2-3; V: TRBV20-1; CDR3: CSARDRAGATSTDTQYF; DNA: TGCAGTGCTAGAGATAGGGCCGGCGCCACAAGCACAGATACGCAGTATTTT
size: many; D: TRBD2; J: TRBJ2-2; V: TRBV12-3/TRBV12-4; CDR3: CASSLYLLAGGELFF; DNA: TGTGCCAGCAGTTTGTACCTTCTAGCGGGAGGGGAGCTGTTTTTT
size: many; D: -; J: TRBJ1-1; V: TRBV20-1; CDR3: CSARGGKNTEAFF; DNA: TGCAGTGCTAGAGGGGGGAAGAACACTGAAGCTTTCTTT
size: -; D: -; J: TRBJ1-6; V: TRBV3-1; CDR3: CASSQAPPTGTRNSPLHF; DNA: TGTGCCAGCAGCCAAGCCCCCCCGACCGGGACCCGGAATTCACCCCTCCACTTT
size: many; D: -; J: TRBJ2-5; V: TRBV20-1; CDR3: CSASWVGETQYF; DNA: TGCAGTGCTAGTTGGGTCGGCGAAACCCAGTACTTC